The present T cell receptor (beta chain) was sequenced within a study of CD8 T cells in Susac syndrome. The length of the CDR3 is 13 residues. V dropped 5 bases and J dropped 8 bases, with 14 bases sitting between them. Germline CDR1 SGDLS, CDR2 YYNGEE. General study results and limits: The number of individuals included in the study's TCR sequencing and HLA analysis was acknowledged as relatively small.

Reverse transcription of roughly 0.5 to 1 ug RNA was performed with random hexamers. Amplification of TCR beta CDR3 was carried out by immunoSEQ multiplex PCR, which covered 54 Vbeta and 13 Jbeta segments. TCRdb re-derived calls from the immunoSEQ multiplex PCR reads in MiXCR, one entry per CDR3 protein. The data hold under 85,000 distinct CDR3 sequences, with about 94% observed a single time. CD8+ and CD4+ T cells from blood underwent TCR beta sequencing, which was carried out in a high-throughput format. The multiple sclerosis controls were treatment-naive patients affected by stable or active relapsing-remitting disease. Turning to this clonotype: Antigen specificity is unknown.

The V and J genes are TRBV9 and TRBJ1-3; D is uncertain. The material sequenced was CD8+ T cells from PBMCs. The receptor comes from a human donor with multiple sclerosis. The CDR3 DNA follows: TGTGCCAGCAGTGGCGGACGTTCGGACACCATATATTTT. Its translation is CASSGGRSDTIYF.